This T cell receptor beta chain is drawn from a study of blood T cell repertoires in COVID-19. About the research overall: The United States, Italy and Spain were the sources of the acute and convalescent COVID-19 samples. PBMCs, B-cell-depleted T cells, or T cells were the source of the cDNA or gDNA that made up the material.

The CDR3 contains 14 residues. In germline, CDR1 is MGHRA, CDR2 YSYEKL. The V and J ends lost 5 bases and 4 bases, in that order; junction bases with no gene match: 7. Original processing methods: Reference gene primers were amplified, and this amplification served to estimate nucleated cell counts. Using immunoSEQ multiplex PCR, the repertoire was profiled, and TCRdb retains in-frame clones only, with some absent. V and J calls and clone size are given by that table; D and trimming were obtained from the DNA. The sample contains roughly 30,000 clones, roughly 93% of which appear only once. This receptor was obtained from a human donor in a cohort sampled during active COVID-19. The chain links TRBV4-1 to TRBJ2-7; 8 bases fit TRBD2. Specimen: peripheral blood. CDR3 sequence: CASSYVGGRYEQYF. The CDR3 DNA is TGCGCCAGCAGCTACGTTGGCGGGAGGTACGAGCAGTACTTC.